This is a list of T cell receptor beta chains from one sample in a study of patients and donors after allogeneic stem cell transplantation. Each CDR3 protein is one row after TCRdb ran MiXCR on the RT-PCR reads. The sample holds roughly 960,000 distinct CDR3 sequences, over 15% seen once. The specimen sequenced was blood, either unsorted or a sorted T cell fraction (not recorded which). Receptors originate from a human donor who was either an allogeneic HSCT recipient or a stem cell or donor lymphocyte infusion donor (not recorded which). It is not recorded whose cells these are; they may come from a transplant donor. CDR3s include the opening cysteine and the closing phenylalanine or tryptophan. A D gene is named only where the DNA matches it firmly. Clone size, where shown, is once, few, many, or a class for clones that have expanded.

j_call v_call d_call clone_size cdr3_aa cdr3_nt
TRBJ2-7 TRBV5-6 - once CASSLKNGYEQYF TGTGCCAGCAGCCTGAAGAATGGTTACGAGCAGTACTTC
TRBJ1-1 TRBV6-5 - - CASSYSTSAGRGTEAFF TGTGCCAGCAGTTACTCGACATCGGCCGGGCGGGGGACTGAAGCTTTCTTT
TRBJ2-3 TRBV12-3/TRBV12-4 TRBD2 - CASSTGLAGRWDTQYF TGTGCCAGCAGTACGGGACTAGCGGGAAGGTGGGATACGCAGTATTTT
TRBJ1-1 TRBV12-3/TRBV12-4 - few CASSLGGMAAEAFF TGTGCCAGCAGTTTGGGGGGAATGGCGGCTGAAGCTTTCTTT
TRBJ2-1 TRBV3-1 - few CASSPDSARLSEQFF TGTGCCAGCAGCCCGGATTCGGCTAGACTCTCTGAGCAGTTCTTC
TRBJ2-1 TRBV3-1 TRBD1 - CASSYRDRGQVNEQFF TGTGCCAGCAGCTATCGCGACAGGGGGCAGGTAAATGAGCAGTTCTTC
TRBJ2-7 TRBV12-3/TRBV12-4 - few CASSLSGALTYEQYF TGTGCCAGCAGTTTATCAGGGGCGCTGACCTACGAGCAGTACTTC
TRBJ2-1 TRBV12-3/TRBV12-4 TRBD2 few CASSLGTRTSGRGGSYNEQFF TGTGCCAGCAGTCTAGGGACAAGGACTAGCGGGAGGGGGGGCTCCTACAATGAGCAGTTCTTC
TRBJ2-5 TRBV5-6 TRBD1 few CASTLGQSTLYQETQYF TGTGCCAGCACCCTGGGACAGAGCACCCTGTACCAAGAGACCCAGTACTTC
TRBJ2-2 TRBV12-3/TRBV12-4 TRBD1 once CASSQGQGRGGELFF TGTGCCAGCAGCCAGGGACAGGGGAGGGGCGGGGAGCTGTTTTTT
TRBJ2-1 TRBV7-3 - - CASSLIGPLSYNEQFF TGTGCCAGCAGCTTAATAGGACCTCTCTCCTACAATGAGCAGTTCTTC
TRBJ1-2 TRBV4-3 - few CASSQDPLGAGTF TGCGCCAGCAGCCAAGATCCATTGGGGGCTGGTACCTTC
TRBJ2-1 TRBV7-2 - - CASSRASGDNEQFF TGTGCCAGCAGCAGGGCATCGGGGGACAATGAGCAGTTCTTC
TRBJ2-2 TRBV12-3/TRBV12-4 - few CASSLNVGATGELFF TGTGCCAGCAGTTTAAACGTGGGAGCCACCGGGGAGCTGTTTTTT
TRBJ2-5 TRBV10-3 - few CAISGSGLETQYF TGTGCCATCAGCGGGAGTGGTTTAGAGACCCAGTACTTC
TRBJ2-1 TRBV2 TRBD2 few CASELAELNEQFF TGTGCCAGCGAGCTAGCGGAACTCAATGAGCAGTTCTTC
TRBJ1-2 TRBV6-5 - - CASSYALRSGHGYTF TGTGCCAGCAGTTATGCCCTAAGATCGGGGCATGGCTACACCTTC
TRBJ1-3 TRBV7-9 - few CARSGAWKEGNTIYF TGTGCCAGGAGTGGAGCGTGGAAGGAAGGAAACACCATATATTTT
TRBJ2-2 TRBV20-1 TRBD2 - CSARATSGRAPGELFF TGCAGTGCTAGAGCCACCAGCGGGAGGGCCCCCGGGGAGCTGTTTTTT
TRBJ1-3 TRBV20-1 TRBD1 - CSARLGTGLAGNTIYF TGCAGTGCTAGACTCGGGACAGGGTTAGCTGGAAACACCATATATTTT
TRBJ1-5 TRBV20-1 - few CSAMRGGGNQPQHF TGCAGTGCCATGCGGGGGGGAGGCAATCAGCCCCAGCATTTT
TRBJ2-2 TRBV5-1 TRBD2 - CASSPGLANTGELLF TGCGCCAGCAGCCCGGGACTAGCGAACACCGGGGAGCTGCTTTTT
TRBJ2-2 TRBV12-3/TRBV12-4 - many CASTSLETGELFF TGTGCCAGCACCTCCCTTGAAACCGGGGAGCTGTTTTTT
TRBJ2-7 TRBV25-1 - few CASSAQERAYEQYF TGTGCCAGCAGTGCCCAAGAGAGGGCCTACGAGCAGTACTTC
TRBJ1-5 TRBV12-3/TRBV12-4 TRBD1 - CASRSGQGSNQPQHF TGTGCCAGCAGGTCGGGACAGGGTAGCAATCAGCCCCAGCATTTT
TRBJ2-7 TRBV7-2 - - CASSLGLAPYEQYF TGTGCCAGCAGCCTGGGACTGGCCCCCTACGAGCAGTACTTC
TRBJ2-1 TRBV7-9 - - CASSLSYTGEQFF TGTGCCAGCAGCTTATCCTATACGGGTGAGCAGTTCTTC
TRBJ2-5 TRBV5-5 - few CASSLDWGYDMETQYF TGTGCCAGCAGCTTGGATTGGGGATATGATATGGAGACCCAGTACTTC
TRBJ2-2 TRBV20-1 - few CSARAVGTINTGELFF TGCAGTGCTAGAGCTGTAGGGACAATAAACACCGGGGAGCTGTTTTTT
TRBJ2-2 TRBV12-3/TRBV12-4 - few CASRIHKKKNTGELFF TGTGCCAGCAGAATCCACAAGAAAAAGAACACCGGGGAGCTGTTTTTT
TRBJ1-2 TRBV6-1 TRBD1 - CASRPPGQLYGYTF TGTGCCAGCAGGCCCCCGGGACAGCTCTATGGCTACACCTTC
TRBJ2-7 TRBV20-1 TRBD2 once CSTGGEGSYEQYF TGCAGTACGGGTGGGGAGGGGTCCTACGAGCAGTACTTC
TRBJ2-1 TRBV10-3 - - CAISGSFGWGLSNEQFF TGTGCCATCAGTGGGTCCTTCGGTTGGGGCCTGAGTAATGAGCAGTTCTTC
TRBJ1-3 TRBV4-3 TRBD1 - CASSQSRTGGGNTIYF TGCGCCAGCAGCCAATCAAGGACAGGGGGAGGAAACACCATATATTTT
TRBJ2-5 TRBV5-1 - few CASSLEANQETQYF TGCGCCAGCAGCTTGGAGGCGAACCAAGAGACCCAGTACTTC
TRBJ2-7 TRBV5-1 TRBD1 - CASSWTGTGGSYEQYF TGCGCCAGCAGCTGGACCGGGACAGGGGGATCCTACGAGCAGTACTTC
TRBJ2-5 TRBV30 - few CAWSVRLQETQYF TGTGCCTGGAGTGTAAGGCTCCAAGAGACCCAGTACTTC
TRBJ1-1 TRBV6-4 - few CASSDGRNTEAFF TGTGCCAGCAGTGACGGCAGGAACACTGAAGCTTTCTTT
TRBJ2-2 TRBV12-3/TRBV12-4 TRBD2 - CASSLPPSGRRTGELFF TGTGCCAGCAGTCTCCCCCCTAGCGGGAGACGGACCGGGGAGCTGTTTTTT
TRBJ2-7 TRBV27 - - CASSLSSITYEQYF TGTGCCAGCAGTTTATCGAGCATCACCTACGAGCAGTACTTC
TRBJ1-3 TRBV12-3/TRBV12-4 - few CASSFGHSGNTIYF TGTGCCAGCAGTTTTGGACACTCTGGAAACACCATATATTTT
TRBJ2-1 TRBV12-3/TRBV12-4 - few CASSPSRILNEQFF TGTGCCAGCAGCCCCTCCAGGATCTTGAATGAGCAGTTCTTC
TRBJ2-7 TRBV27 - - CASTHSGKAYEQYF TGTGCCAGCACTCACTCCGGGAAGGCCTACGAGCAGTACTTC
TRBJ2-5 TRBV6-5 TRBD2 few CASSSGTSGAIQETQYF TGTGCCAGCAGTTCCGGGACTAGCGGGGCGATCCAAGAGACCCAGTACTTC
TRBJ1-1 TRBV20-1 - - CSARVDPGTEAFF TGCAGTGCTAGGGTCGACCCGGGCACTGAAGCTTTCTTT
TRBJ2-2 TRBV30 - - CAYTTANTGELFF TGTGCCTATACTACAGCGAACACCGGGGAGCTGTTTTTT
TRBJ1-2 TRBV30 - - CAWTPTEYYGYTF TGTGCCTGGACTCCGACGGAATACTATGGCTACACCTTC
TRBJ2-5 TRBV15 - - CATSRGGQGIQETQYF TGTGCCACCAGCAGAGGGGGCCAGGGGATCCAAGAGACCCAGTACTTC
TRBJ2-3 TRBV11-1 TRBD2 - CASSSGTSGVGWTDTQYF TGTGCCAGCAGCTCCGGGACTAGCGGGGTTGGGTGGACAGATACGCAGTATTTT
TRBJ1-3 TRBV13 - few CASSLGGGTERNTIYF TGTGCCAGCAGCTTAGGCGGGGGGACGGAAAGAAACACCATATATTTT
TRBJ2-7 TRBV7-2 TRBD1 few CASSYPGTGIYEQYF TGTGCCAGCAGCTATCCCGGGACAGGGATCTACGAGCAGTACTTC
TRBJ2-7 TRBV29-1 - - CSVIGDEQYF TGCAGCGTGATAGGGGACGAGCAGTACTTC
TRBJ2-7 TRBV2 TRBD2 - CASSVLAGEGEQYF TGTGCCAGCAGTGTCCTAGCGGGAGAGGGCGAGCAGTACTTC